These 28 T cell receptor beta chains were all obtained from the same sample, sequenced in a study of regulatory T cells in long-lasting Graves disease. Specified time point: newly diagnosed GD, antithyroid drugs for less than 3 months. PBMC RNA served as the TCR library source. Assembly of TCR beta libraries relied on iRepertoire HTBI primers together with Arm-PCR of CDR3 regions. Via MiXCR, TCRdb re-called the multiplex PCR reads, giving one row per CDR3 protein. The sample comprises some 600,000 distinct CDR3 sequences, about 16% of which are singletons, and around 11% rests with the top ten. Separately, the same data were catalogued under a study of T cells in Graves' hyperthyroidism and ophthalmopathy.

Sequencing used peripheral blood mononuclear cells (PBMCs), obtained at new diagnosis, from a patient treated with antithyroid drugs. The receptor set was obtained from a man aged 18 to 35 with Graves disease.

This clonotype was detected many times. This chain uses TRBV13 with TRBJ1-1; 11 nucleotides line up with TRBD1. CDR1 is PRHDT, CDR2 FYEKMQ, per germline (reference sequence). V lost 6 bases, J lost 3 bases, and 6 bases stayed unmatched. The CDR3 contains 15 residues. The CDR3 coding sequence is TGTGCCAGCAGGCGGACAGGGGGCCGGGACACTGAAGCTTTCTTT. Its translation: CASRRTGGRDTEAFF.

This clonotype has a count of ten or more. CDR3 nucleotides: TGTGCCAGCAGCCCACAGCCGTTAGGGGGGATGAACACTGAAGCTTTCTTT. Its protein is CASSPQPLGGMNTEAFF. The J gene is TRBJ1-1, the V gene TRBV7-9; maybe TRBD1 (6 bases). Trimming removed 5 bases at V and 0 bases at J, with 19 bases between. The CDR3 is 17 amino acids. CDR1 is SEHNR and CDR2 is FQNEAQ in the germline V gene (reference sequence).

This clonotype was detected a few times. The chain uses TRBV20-1 and TRBJ2-1, with TRBD1 matching over 7 bases. This CDR3 has 16 residues. The germline V gene has CDR1 DFQATT and CDR2 SNEGSKA (reference sequence). V shed 3 bases, J shed 5 bases, and the junction held 13 bases outside the gene matches. DNA of the CDR3: TGCAGTGCTAGGAATGCCGACAGGGTGAGGAACAATGAGCAGTTCTTC. Translation gives CSARNADRVRNNEQFF.

The rearrangement joins TRBV7-8 to TRBJ2-1; 11 bases fit TRBD2. The CDR3 loop spans 16 amino acids. V was pared by 1 base and J by 9 bases, with 8 bases of the junction left unmatched. Per the germline V gene, CDR1 is SGHVS and CDR2 is FQNEAQ. CDR3 sequence (DNA): TGTGCCAGCAGCTTAGGGGTGACTAGCGGGACAGGTGAGCAGTTCTTC. Its protein is CASSLGVTSGTGEQFF.

About this clonotype itself: A far larger clone is only one base removed, so a read error is likely. The chain uses TRBV3-1 and TRBJ2-3; a weak D match, TRBD2 (8 bases). The DNA end is a closer match to TRBJ2-7, so the J assignment may be wrong. Germline V gene data show CDR1 as LGHDT and CDR2 as YNNKEL (reference sequence). This CDR3 region has 16 residues. The CDR3, as DNA: TGTGCCAGCAGCCGTGGAATGACGGGAGGGGGCAATGAGCAGTACTTC. Amino acids: CASSRGMTGGGNEQYF.

This clonotype has at least ten counts. The chain has TRBV7-3 and TRBJ2-7, with TRBD1 identical over 7 bases. Germline trimming cut 4 bases from V and 5 bases from J; bases unmatched to any gene: 5. The germline V gene has CDR1 SGHTA and CDR2 FQGTGA. The CDR3 contains 13 residues. CDR3 nucleotides: TGTGCCAGCAGCTACCAAGACAGGGACGAGCAGTACTTC. Translated, it gives CASSYQDRDEQYF.

This clonotype was seen just once. This chain connects TRBV19 to TRBJ2-7, with 8 bases aligning to TRBD2. Trimming removed 1 base from V and 6 bases from J; junction bases left unmatched: 5. Germline V gives CDR1 LNHDA, CDR2 SQIVND (reference sequence). The CDR3 consists of 14 residues. Here the CDR3 reads CASSIGAGAGEQYF. CDR3 DNA: TGTGCCAGTAGTATAGGAGCGGGAGCTGGCGAGCAGTACTTC. Complete variable domain (other parts from reference TRBV19 and TRBJ2-7): DGGITQSPKYLFRKEGQNVTLSCEQNLNHDAMYWYRQDPGQGLRLIYYSQIVNDFQKGDIAEGYSVSREKKESFPLTVTSAQKNPTAFYLCASSIGAGAGEQYFGPGTRLTVT.

Only one count was recorded for this clonotype. The chain recombines TRBV4-1 with TRBJ1-2, with D hard to call. The CDR3 spans 15 residues. V lost 0 bases and J 4 bases, leaving 12 bases between the germline ends. Germline V gene data show CDR1 as MGHRA and CDR2 as YSYEKL. DNA of the CDR3: TGCGCCAGCAGCCAAGATCATTTGGAGATCTATGGCTACACCTTC. As protein: CASSQDHLEIYGYTF.

This clonotype has at least ten counts. The chain carries TRBV5-1 and TRBJ2-5; 12 bases agree with TRBD1. The CDR3 covers 15 residues. The germline gives CDR1 SGHRS, CDR2 YFSETQ. V was clipped by 3 bases and J by 4 bases; unmatched bases: 4. As DNA, the CDR3 is TGCGCCAGCAGCTCCGGGACAGGGGGCGGAGAGACCCAGTACTTC. This codes for CASSSGTGGGETQYF. Together with reference TRBV5-1 and TRBJ2-5, the CDR3 gives the full variable domain: KAGVTQTPRYLIKTRGQQVTLSCSPISGHRSVSWYQQTPGQGLQFLFEYFSETQRNKGNFPGRFSGRQFSNSRSEMNVSTLELGDSALYLCASSSGTGGGETQYFGPGTRLLVL.

This clonotype was counted at least ten times. V and J are TRBV20-1 and TRBJ2-1; 8 bases are a match to TRBD1. CDR3 length: 14 residues. The V gene's germline CDR1 is DFQATT and CDR2 SNEGSKA (reference sequence). J was trimmed by 10 bases and V by 3 bases; bases with no gene match: 11. This chain's CDR3 is CSASRAWTGSEQFF. The CDR3 DNA follows: TGCAGTGCTAGTCGGGCCTGGACAGGGAGCGAGCAGTTCTTC.

This clonotype has a count of ten or more. This rearrangement joins TRBV11-2 to TRBJ2-5, with TRBD2 as a possible D gene (5 bases). The ends were cut back, 1 base at V and 5 bases at J, with 14 bases in the middle. The germline gives CDR1 SGHAT, CDR2 FQNNGV. The CDR3 consists of 15 residues. CDR3 DNA: TGTGCCAGCAGCTTAGCTTACAGAGGGCGGGAGACCCAGTACTTC. This codes for CASSLAYRGRETQYF.

This clonotype was picked up many times. The chain links TRBV20-1 to TRBJ2-1, with no clear D. CDR1 and CDR2 (germline): DFQATT, SNEGSKA (reference sequence). The CDR3 runs to 9 residues. The germline V and J ends were trimmed by 2 bases and 10 bases, with 3 bases remaining between them. CDR3 sequence (DNA): TGCAGTGCTAGACAGGAGCAGTTCTTC. Translation gives CSARQEQFF.

This clonotype showed up many times. This chain joins TRBV3-1 and TRBJ1-1; D gene uncertain. Germline V gives CDR1 LGHDT, CDR2 YNNKEL (reference sequence). Trimming removed 1 base at V and 3 bases at J, with 6 bases between. The length of the CDR3 is 13 residues. Written as DNA, the CDR3 is TGTGCCAGCAGCCAAGCGCGGGACACTGAAGCTTTCTTT. Its protein product is CASSQARDTEAFF. Using reference TRBV3-1 and TRBJ1-1 for the parts outside the CDR3, the full variable domain is DTAVSQTPKYLVTQMGNDKSIKCEQNLGHDTMYWYKQDSKKFLKIMFSYNNKELIINETVPNRFSPKSPDKAHLNLHINSLELGDSAVYFCASSQARDTEAFFGQGTRLTVV.

With respect to this clonotype: No DNA is shown, since the ends of the CDR3 on it are uncertain; the CDR3 is the one TCRdb lists. The V call is TRBV2, the J call TRBJ2-1; TRBD2 was called by the table and not checked on the DNA. From its first to its last residue, the CDR3 has 15 amino acids. Germline V lookup: CDR1 SNHLY, CDR2 FYNNEI. CDR3 amino acids: CASSVAGGSYNEQLF.

The rearrangement joins TRBV14 to TRBJ2-1; D uncertain. Germline CDR1 reads SGHDN; CDR2 reads FVKESK. The V end was cut by 4 bases, the J end by 4 bases, with 17 bases between. The CDR3 spans 16 residues. The CDR3 spells CASSPTWVARYNEQFF. The CDR3 DNA reads TGTGCCAGCAGCCCCACGTGGGTGGCCAGGTACAATGAGCAGTTCTTC.

V usage is TRBV20-1 and J usage is TRBJ1-5; D uncertain. Germline V gene sequence: CDR1 DFQATT, CDR2 SNEGSKA (reference sequence). The CDR3 covers 15 residues. The germline V and J ends were trimmed by 0 bases and 0 bases, with 9 bases remaining between them. DNA for the CDR3: TGCAGTGCTAGAGATGAGGGTTATAGCAATCAGCCCCAGCATTTT. It codes for CSARDEGYSNQPQHF.

The sample holds many counts of this clonotype. V and J are TRBV27 and TRBJ2-3, with 10 bases that match TRBD1. Germline CDR1 and CDR2: MNHEY and SMNVEV (reference sequence). The CDR3 runs to 17 residues. V dropped 7 bases and J dropped 2; count of bases not matched to a gene: 12. In DNA, the CDR3 is TGTGCCAGCACCCGGGAGGGACAGGGGCGTTACACAGATACGCAGTATTTT. Its protein product is CASTREGQGRYTDTQYF.

J is TRBJ2-1 and V is TRBV6-1; D remains unclear. Trimming removed 7 bases from V and 8 bases from J, with 21 bases in between. CDR1 and CDR2 (germline): MNHNS, SASEGT. The CDR3 is 15 residues long. CDR3 protein: CASTPWARPPHEQFF. Written as DNA, the CDR3 is TGTGCCAGCACCCCCTGGGCTAGACCCCCTCATGAGCAGTTCTTC.

This clonotype came up a few times. A much larger clone differs from this one at a single base, so this may be a read error. The DNA of the CDR3 is TGTGCCAGCAGTTTACAGGGACGGGGCCCCTACGAGCAGTACTTC. Residues: CASSLQGRGPYEQYF. The chain links TRBV27 to TRBJ2-7; possibly TRBD1 or TRBD2 for D (5 bases each). This CDR3 is 15 amino acids long. The V end lost 2 bases, the J end lost 2 bases, and 13 bases lay between the germline ends. The V gene's germline CDR1 is MNHEY and CDR2 SMNVEV (reference sequence).

Many counts were recorded for this clonotype. V gene TRBV5-1 combines with J gene TRBJ2-7, with D perhaps TRBD1 or TRBD2 (7 bases each). Germline V gene sequence: CDR1 SGHRS, CDR2 YFSETQ. The CDR3 has 15 amino acids. Trimming removed 0 bases from V and 6 bases from J, with 16 bases in between. CDR3 amino acids: CASSLARGGGGEQYF. In nucleotides, the CDR3 is TGCGCCAGCAGCTTGGCCAGAGGGGGCGGGGGCGAGCAGTACTTC.

This clonotype was observed many times. The chain is built from TRBV27 and TRBJ2-7, with 7 bases matching TRBD2. Germline trimming cut 3 bases from V and 5 bases from J; bases unmatched to any gene: 1. The length of the CDR3 is 12 residues. The germline gives CDR1 MNHEY, CDR2 SMNVEV (reference sequence). CDR3 loop: CASSFTSDEQYF. The CDR3 DNA reads as TGTGCCAGCAGTTTTACTAGCGACGAGCAGTACTTC.

This clonotype was picked up many times. This sequence joins TRBV5-1 and TRBJ2-7; 8 bases fit TRBD2. The trim removed 6 bases at V and 3 bases at J, leaving 8 bases unmatched. Germline lookup yields CDR1 SGHRS and CDR2 YFSETQ. This CDR3 spans 14 amino acids. This CDR3 reads CASTKREFDYEQYF. Here the CDR3 DNA reads TGCGCCAGCACTAAGCGGGAGTTCGACTACGAGCAGTACTTC. The variable domain in full, completed from reference TRBV5-1 and TRBJ2-7, reads KAGVTQTPRYLIKTRGQQVTLSCSPISGHRSVSWYQQTPGQGLQFLFEYFSETQRNKGNFPGRFSGRQFSNSRSEMNVSTLELGDSALYLCASTKREFDYEQYFGPGTRLTVT.

The V call is TRBV6-5, the J call TRBJ2-2; 9 nucleotides line up with TRBD1. The CDR3 is 17 residues long. Germline V gene data show CDR1 as MNHEY and CDR2 as SVGAGI. Trimming took 0 bases from V and 3 from J; bases not matched to a gene: 5. This chain's CDR3 is CASSYSARDRDTGELFF. CDR3 in DNA: TGTGCCAGCAGTTACTCGGCCCGGGACAGGGACACCGGGGAGCTGTTTTTT.

This clonotype was recorded at least ten times. The V call is TRBV20-1, the J call TRBJ2-5, with 8 positions matching TRBD2. J was trimmed by 7 bases and V by 6 bases; bases with no gene match: 10. Germline CDR1 DFQATT, CDR2 SNEGSKA (reference sequence). The CDR3 extends over 13 amino acids. The CDR3 sequence is CSAQEREFGTQYF. Here the CDR3 DNA reads TGCAGTGCCCAGGAGCGGGAGTTCGGGACCCAGTACTTC.

This clonotype was counted a few times. The chain employs TRBV29-1 and TRBJ2-7; D gene uncertain. The V and J ends lost 7 bases and 4 bases respectively, with 20 bases between them. The germline CDR1 and CDR2 sequences are SQVTM and ANQGSEA. The CDR3 has 14 amino acids. The CDR3: CSAFDRIDGYEQYF. CDR3 sequence (DNA): TGCAGCGCCTTCGACCGCATCGACGGGTACGAGCAGTACTTC.

This clonotype was seen a few times. The chain is built from TRBV18 and TRBJ2-7; D is possibly TRBD1 or TRBD2 (5 bases each). CDR1 is KGHSH and CDR2 is LQKENI in the germline V gene. This CDR3 is 15 amino acids long. Trimming left V 3 bases short and J 3 bases short, with 15 bases between. This chain's CDR3 is CASSPRGVGGYEQYF. DNA for the CDR3: TGTGCCAGCTCACCTCGAGGGGTCGGAGGCTACGAGCAGTACTTC.

This clonotype was detected a few times. The J gene is TRBJ2-2, the V gene TRBV9; D could derive from TRBD1 or TRBD2 (5 bases each). In germline, CDR1 is SGDLS, CDR2 YYNGEE. V was trimmed by 3 bases and J by 7 bases, leaving 19 bases between them. The CDR3 is made up of 16 amino acids. CDR3 protein: CASSALRGFKDGELFF. The CDR3 region has the DNA TGTGCCAGCAGCGCATTGAGGGGTTTTAAGGACGGGGAGCTGTTTTTT.

This rearrangement joins TRBV12-3 or TRBV12-4 to TRBJ2-4, with 8 bases identical to TRBD1. Trimming removed 6 bases from V and 1 base from J; junction bases left unmatched: 5. This CDR3 spans 15 amino acids. The CDR3 DNA reads TGTGCCAGCAGCCCGGACAGGGCGGCCAAAAACATTCAGTACTTC. This sequence encodes CASSPDRAAKNIQYF.